One and the same sample provided the 8 T cell receptor beta chains below, sequenced in a study of T cells in tuberculosis. The repertoire was sequenced with immunoSEQ multiplex PCR; TCRdb's copy has only in-frame clones and lacks some. Found here are about 58,000 clones, roughly 90% of them singletons; the top ten hold just over 20%. Thawed, overnight-rested PBMC were stained with GMM-loaded CD1B tetramer, viability dye and anti-CD3, then sorted. The lipid loaded on the CD1B tetramers was C32 glucose monomycolate from Rhodococcus equi. The sequencing sample was made of CD1b-GMM tetramer-negative cells sorted from PBMCs. The source is an adult woman with latent tuberculosis.

V usage is TRBV4-3 and J usage is TRBJ2-7, with TRBD2 identical over 8 bases. Germline V lookup: CDR1 LGHNA, CDR2 YSLEER. CDR3 length: 14 residues. J was trimmed by 6 bases and V by 1 base; bases with no gene match: 5. The CDR3 spells CASSQVSGRTEQYF. CDR3 DNA: TGCGCCAGCAGCCAAGTGAGCGGGAGAACCGAGCAGTACTTC.

This clone appeared a single time. J is TRBJ1-2 and V is TRBV7-2; tentatively, D is TRBD1 (5 bases). CDR3 size: 15 residues. The V gene lost 3 bases and the J gene lost 3 bases, with 14 bases spanning the gap. Germline V lookup: CDR1 SGHTA, CDR2 FQGNSA. CDR3 DNA sequence: TGTGCCAGCAGCTTGGGATTGCAGGGATACTATGGCTACACCTTC. Protein product: CASSLGLQGYYGYTF.

The chain recombines TRBV7-8 with TRBJ2-1; 9 bases match TRBD2. The germline gives CDR1 SGHVS, CDR2 FQNEAQ. V trimming: 6 bases; J trimming: 7 bases; junction bases outside the gene matches: 16. The CDR3 is made up of 17 amino acids. CDR3 nucleotides: TGTGCCAGCAGTCCCCCTTCGGGGACTAGCAAGGAGAATGAGCAGTTCTTC. Translation gives CASSPPSGTSKENEQFF.

V gene TRBV29-1 combines with J gene TRBJ2-3, with no clear D. This CDR3 region has 15 residues. The V end was cut by 4 bases, the J end by 0 bases, with 14 bases between. Germline V gene data show CDR1 as SQVTM and CDR2 as ANQGSEA. The CDR3 loop is CSVVSSLLSTDTQYF. In DNA, the CDR3 is TGCAGCGTTGTCTCGTCACTCCTTAGCACAGATACGCAGTATTTT.

The rearrangement joins TRBV5-1 to TRBJ2-7; D is uncertain. Trimming removed 1 base from V and 5 bases from J, with 4 bases in between. Germline values: CDR1 SGHRS, CDR2 YFSETQ. This CDR3 comprises 11 residues. CDR3 nucleotide sequence: TGCGCCAGCAGCTTGCATGACGAGCAGTACTTC. The encoded protein is CASSLHDEQYF. The full variable domain, completed using reference TRBV5-1 and TRBJ2-7, is KAGVTQTPRYLIKTRGQQVTLSCSPISGHRSVSWYQQTPGQGLQFLFEYFSETQRNKGNFPGRFSGRQFSNSRSEMNVSTLELGDSALYLCASSLHDEQYFGPGTRLTVT.

V usage is TRBV12-2 and J usage is TRBJ1-1; the table's D call of TRBD1 was not tested on the DNA. TRBV12-2 is flagged as a pseudogene. The CDR3 is made up of 15 amino acids. CDR3 residues: CASRLASQGYTEAFF. The CDR3 DNA sequence: TGTGCAAGTCGCTTAGCAAGTCAGGGGTACACTGAAGCTTTCTTT.

The chain recombines TRBV19 with TRBJ1-2; no reliable D call. Germline CDR1 reads LNHDA; CDR2 reads SQIVND (reference sequence). V was clipped by 3 bases and J by 5 bases, with 22 bases between them. The CDR3 extends over 17 amino acids. The CDR3 here is CASSITVDGYLWYGYTF. DNA for the CDR3: TGTGCCAGTAGTATTACTGTTGACGGGTACTTATGGTATGGCTACACCTTC.

The J gene is TRBJ1-5, the V gene TRBV5-1; D is possibly TRBD1 (6 bases). The germline CDR1 and CDR2 sequences are SGHRS and YFSETQ. V shed 4 bases and J shed 4 bases, with 12 bases lying between them. This CDR3 spans 14 amino acids. CDR3 in DNA: TGCGCCAGCAGCCCGGACAGCCAAAATCAGCCCCAGCATTTT. It specifies CASSPDSQNQPQHF. Drawing the rest from reference TRBV5-1 and TRBJ1-5, the complete variable domain is KAGVTQTPRYLIKTRGQQVTLSCSPISGHRSVSWYQQTPGQGLQFLFEYFSETQRNKGNFPGRFSGRQFSNSRSEMNVSTLELGDSALYLCASSPDSQNQPQHFGDGTRLSIL.